Here is one T cell receptor beta chain with its context. Its specificity is unknown. V shed 4 bases, J shed 3 bases, and the junction held 6 bases outside the gene matches. Germline values: CDR1 MGHRA, CDR2 YSYEKL. The length of the CDR3 is 18 residues. The sample is drawn from a study of T cell responses to AZD1222 COVID-19 vaccine. Study results and limitations: Reportedly, nearly half the spike-specific TCRs target unmutated variant regions. Scientists sampled the repertoires only once the peak T cell response had passed.

Using immunoSEQ multiplex PCR, the repertoire was profiled, and TCRdb retains in-frame clones only, with some absent. The sample has approximately 110,000 clones, 70% to 90% seen once. This sequence was found in an adult in good health. This chain connects TRBV4-1 to TRBJ2-1, with TRBD2 matching over 16 bases. The specimen comprised peripheral blood, sampled on day 0 of AZD1222 vaccination. CDR3 in amino acids: CASSPGLAGGFNYNEQFF. The CDR3 nucleotides are TGCGCCAGCAGCCCGGGACTAGCGGGAGGGTTTAACTACAATGAGCAGTTCTTC.